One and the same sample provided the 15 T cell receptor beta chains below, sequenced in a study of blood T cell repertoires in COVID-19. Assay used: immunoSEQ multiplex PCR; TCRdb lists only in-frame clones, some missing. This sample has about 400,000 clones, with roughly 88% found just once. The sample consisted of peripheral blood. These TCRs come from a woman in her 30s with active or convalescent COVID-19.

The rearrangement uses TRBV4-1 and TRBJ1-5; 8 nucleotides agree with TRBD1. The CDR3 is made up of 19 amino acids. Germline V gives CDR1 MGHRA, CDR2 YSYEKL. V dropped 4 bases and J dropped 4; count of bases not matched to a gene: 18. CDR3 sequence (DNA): TGCGCCAGCAGCCGAGAGGAACAGGGGGTTAGGAGTAAGAATCAGCCCCAGCATTTT. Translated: CASSREEQGVRSKNQPQHF.

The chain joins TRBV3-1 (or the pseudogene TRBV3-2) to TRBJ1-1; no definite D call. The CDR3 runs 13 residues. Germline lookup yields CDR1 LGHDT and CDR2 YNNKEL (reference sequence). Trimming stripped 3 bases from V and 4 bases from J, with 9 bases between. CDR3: CASSHLGGTEAFF. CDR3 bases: TGTGCCAGCAGCCACCTAGGTGGCACTGAAGCTTTCTTT.

CDR3 protein: CSVQPPTGYYGYTF. The CDR3 nucleotides read TGCAGCGTCCAGCCCCCGACAGGGTACTATGGCTACACCTTC. The gene calls are TRBV29-1 and TRBJ1-2; TRBD1 matches at 7 bases. Germline loops: CDR1 SQVTM, CDR2 ANQGSEA. The CDR3 is made up of 14 amino acids. After removal of 6 bases from V and 3 bases from J, the junction contained 10 bases not matched to a gene.

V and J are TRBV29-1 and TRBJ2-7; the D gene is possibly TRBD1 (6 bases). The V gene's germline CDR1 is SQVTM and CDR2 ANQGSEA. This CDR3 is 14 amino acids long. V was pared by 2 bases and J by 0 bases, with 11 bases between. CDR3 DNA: TGCAGCGTTGAATTCCCAGGGGCCTCCTACGAGCAGTACTTC. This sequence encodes CSVEFPGASYEQYF.

CDR3 protein: CASSRKQGKNTGELFF. The CDR3 DNA reads TGCGCCAGCAGCCGGAAACAGGGGAAGAACACCGGGGAGCTGTTTTTT. The chain has TRBV5-1 and TRBJ2-2; 7 positions agree with TRBD1. Germline V gene sequence: CDR1 SGHRS, CDR2 YFSETQ. The length of the CDR3 is 16 residues. V lost 4 bases to trimming and J lost 1 base; unmatched junction nucleotides: 7.

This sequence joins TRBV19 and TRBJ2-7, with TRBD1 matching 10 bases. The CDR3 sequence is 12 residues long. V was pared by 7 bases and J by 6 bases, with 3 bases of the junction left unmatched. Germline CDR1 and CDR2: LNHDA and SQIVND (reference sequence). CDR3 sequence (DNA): TGTGCCAGTACCGGGACAGGGGTCGAGCAGTACTTC. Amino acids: CASTGTGVEQYF.

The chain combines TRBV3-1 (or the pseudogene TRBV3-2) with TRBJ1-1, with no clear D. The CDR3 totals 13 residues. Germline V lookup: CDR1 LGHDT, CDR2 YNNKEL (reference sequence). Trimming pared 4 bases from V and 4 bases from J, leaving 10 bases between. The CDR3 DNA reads TGTGCCAGCAGCCGGATGAGGGTCACTGAAGCTTTCTTT. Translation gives CASSRMRVTEAFF.

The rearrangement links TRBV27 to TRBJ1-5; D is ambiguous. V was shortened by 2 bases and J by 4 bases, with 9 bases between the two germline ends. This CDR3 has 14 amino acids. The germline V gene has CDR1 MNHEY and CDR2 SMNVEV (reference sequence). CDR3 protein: CASSLIGDNQPQHF. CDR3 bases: TGTGCCAGCAGTTTAATCGGGGATAATCAGCCCCAGCATTTT.

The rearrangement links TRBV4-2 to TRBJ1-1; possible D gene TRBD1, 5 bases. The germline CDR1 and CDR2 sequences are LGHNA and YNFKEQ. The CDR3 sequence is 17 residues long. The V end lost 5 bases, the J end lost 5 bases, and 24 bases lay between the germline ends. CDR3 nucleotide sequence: TGTGCCAGCAGCGTAACGAGCGAACAGGCCCCGAGGACTGAAGCTTTCTTT. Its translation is CASSVTSEQAPRTEAFF.

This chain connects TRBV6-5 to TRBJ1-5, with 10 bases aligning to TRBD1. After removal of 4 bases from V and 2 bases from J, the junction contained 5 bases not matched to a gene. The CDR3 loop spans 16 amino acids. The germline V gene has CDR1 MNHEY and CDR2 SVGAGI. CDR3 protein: CASSSSGTGGNQPQHF. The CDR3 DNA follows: TGTGCCAGCAGTTCGTCCGGGACAGGGGGCAATCAGCCCCAGCATTTT.

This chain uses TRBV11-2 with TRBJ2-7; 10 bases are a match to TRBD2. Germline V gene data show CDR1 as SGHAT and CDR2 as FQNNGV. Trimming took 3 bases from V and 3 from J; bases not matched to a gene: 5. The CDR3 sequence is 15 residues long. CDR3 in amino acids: CASSFTSGESYEQYF. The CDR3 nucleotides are TGTGCCAGCAGCTTTACTAGCGGGGAGAGCTACGAGCAGTACTTC.

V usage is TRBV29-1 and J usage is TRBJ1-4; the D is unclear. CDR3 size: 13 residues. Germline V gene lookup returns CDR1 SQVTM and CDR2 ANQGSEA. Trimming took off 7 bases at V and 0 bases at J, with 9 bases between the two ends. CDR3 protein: CSATGTTNEKLFF. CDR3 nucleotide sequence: TGCAGCGCTACCGGGACAACTAATGAAAAACTGTTTTTT.

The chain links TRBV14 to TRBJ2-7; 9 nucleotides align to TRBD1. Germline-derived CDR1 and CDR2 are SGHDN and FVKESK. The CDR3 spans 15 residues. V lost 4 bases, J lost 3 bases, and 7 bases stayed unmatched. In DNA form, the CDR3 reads TGTGCCAGCAGCCCACCGGGACAGGGTTTCTACGAGCAGTACTTC. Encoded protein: CASSPPGQGFYEQYF.

The CDR3 spells CASSPSSTGTYEQYF. CDR3 bases: TGCGCCAGCAGCCCCTCATCGACAGGTACCTACGAGCAGTACTTC. The rearrangement uses TRBV4-1 and TRBJ2-7; weak D call: TRBD1 (6 bases). This CDR3 spans 15 amino acids. The V gene's germline CDR1 is MGHRA and CDR2 YSYEKL. With 4 bases removed from V and 2 bases from J, the gap between germline ends came to 15 bases.

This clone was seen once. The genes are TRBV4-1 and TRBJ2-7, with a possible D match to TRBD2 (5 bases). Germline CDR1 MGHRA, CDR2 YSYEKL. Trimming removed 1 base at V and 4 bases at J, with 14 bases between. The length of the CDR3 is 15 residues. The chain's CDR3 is CASSQVPGNGYEQYF. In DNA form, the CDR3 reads TGCGCCAGCAGCCAAGTTCCGGGGAATGGATACGAGCAGTACTTC.